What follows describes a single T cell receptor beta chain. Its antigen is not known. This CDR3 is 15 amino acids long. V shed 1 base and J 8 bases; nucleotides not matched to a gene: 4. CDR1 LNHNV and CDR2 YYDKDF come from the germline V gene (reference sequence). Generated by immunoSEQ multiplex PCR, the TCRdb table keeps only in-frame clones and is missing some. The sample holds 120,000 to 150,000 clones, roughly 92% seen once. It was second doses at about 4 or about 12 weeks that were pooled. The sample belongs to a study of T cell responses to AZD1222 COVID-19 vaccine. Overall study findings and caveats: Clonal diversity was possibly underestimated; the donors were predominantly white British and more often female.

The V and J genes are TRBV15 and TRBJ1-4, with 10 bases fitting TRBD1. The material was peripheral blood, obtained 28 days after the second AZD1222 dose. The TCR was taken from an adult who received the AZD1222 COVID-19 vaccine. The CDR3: CATSRAGQGEEKLFF. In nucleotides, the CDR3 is TGTGCCACCAGCAGAGCCGGACAGGGGGAGGAAAAACTGTTTTTT.